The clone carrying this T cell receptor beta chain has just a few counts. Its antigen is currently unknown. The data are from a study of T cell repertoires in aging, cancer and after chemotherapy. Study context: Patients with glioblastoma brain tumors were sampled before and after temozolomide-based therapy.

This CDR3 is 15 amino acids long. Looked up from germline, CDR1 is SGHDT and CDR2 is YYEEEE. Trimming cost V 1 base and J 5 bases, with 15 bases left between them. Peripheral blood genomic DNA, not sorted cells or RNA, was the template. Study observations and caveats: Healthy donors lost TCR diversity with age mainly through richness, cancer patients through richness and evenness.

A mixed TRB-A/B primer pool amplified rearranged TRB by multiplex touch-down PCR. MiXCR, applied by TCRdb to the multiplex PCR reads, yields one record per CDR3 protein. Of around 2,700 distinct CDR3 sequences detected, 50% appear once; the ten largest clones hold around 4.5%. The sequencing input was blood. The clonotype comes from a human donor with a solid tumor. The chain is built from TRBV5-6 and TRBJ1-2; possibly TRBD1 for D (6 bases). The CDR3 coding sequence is TGTGCCAGCAGCTTGCGGCGGGGGCTCGGGTATGGCTACACCTTC. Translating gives CASSLRRGLGYGYTF.